This T cell receptor (beta chain) stems from a study of beta chain features in type 1 diabetes (dated by TCRdb to 2016 to 2018). Looking at the study overall: Mean age, gender distribution, total cell number and subset yield were not different between patients and healthy donors. A total of about 99,000,000 sorted cells were examined across all samples, and RNA yield correlated strongly with the number of cells per subset. The study compared the TCRB repertoires of sorted circulating CD4+ T cell subsets in recently diagnosed type 1 diabetes patients with those in matched healthy donors. Naive and central memory subsets were obtained from all 30 or so donors, but regulatory and stem cell-like memory subsets were isolated from only 8 patients and roughly eight healthy donors. General study outcomes and caveats: PCR might favor shorter templates, but patient and control samples were amplified and corrected together, so any skew would affect both groups equally. Naive, central memory and regulatory TCRB repertoires appeared to be more alike among patients than among healthy donors. Sequencing cDNA rather than genomic DNA could over-represent highly expressing activated cells, although activation and CD3 levels did not differ between groups. A moderate but significant shortening of TCRB CDR3 length was observed in type 1 diabetes patients in all four CD4+ subsets. Patients with type 1 diabetes made fewer insertions and deleted more nucleotides at VDJ recombination sites, implying thymic rearrangement abnormalities. Because the HLA sub-analyses included only small numbers of individuals, any influence of HLA type on TCRB rearrangement was left unresolved.

From each donor, a single peripheral blood sample of about 116 mL on average was drawn into heparinised tubes. Using a panel that included CD45RO, CCR7, CD25, CD127, CD95 and CD27, naive, central memory, regulatory and stem cell-like memory CD4+ T cells were sorted on a BD FACSAria II. A purity above 98% was achieved for all sorted populations. Right away, PBMCs were isolated by Lymphoprep density gradient centrifugation and were stained directly, with no culture step. So that batch effects would be minimized, each experiment stained and sorted samples in pairs, pairing one healthy donor with one patient. The entire amount of isolated RNA was reverse transcribed using the High Capacity cDNA Reverse Transcription Kit, so the sequenced TCRB transcripts were expressed ones. Deep immunoSEQ sequencing was performed on naive, central memory and regulatory T cell samples, with an average of around 3.4 million total reads per sample. Sorted cells were lysed in RLT buffer, and RNA was extracted using DNase-treated RNeasy Micro or Mini kits according to cell number. To prevent cross-contamination, every cell subset was processed on its own, while patient and healthy donor samples were processed together. The immunoSEQ multiplex PCR was used to amplify TCRB sequences from cDNA, yielding 87-bp fragments that span the CDR3 region. Sequencing of the amplicons was performed on the Illumina HiSeq platform. The authors processed their data as follows. Synthetic template baselines were used to correct PCR bias computationally, reads within Hamming distance 2 were collapsed together, and singletons that could not be merged were discarded. Reads were aligned against IMGT so that V, D and J genes, CDR3 length and insertions or deletions at six rearrangement sites could be assigned. Within each subset, clonotype counts were normalized to sorted cell number, and only after that were true diversity and Gini coefficients computed with the tcR R package. Repertoire sharing was quantified using the overlap coefficient calculated on TCRB nucleotide sequences. Out-of-frame TCRB sequences from naive cells were analyzed to stand in for the pre-selection repertoire. Held by TCRdb, this immuneACCESS table contains in-frame sequences only and omits some clones. Under half of the omission traces to an unresolved V gene where checked; the cause of the rest is unknown. The V and J calls and clone size were taken over from that table, and D and trimming were inferred from the DNA. The sample table records over 700,000 clones; about a sixth of these occur just once. The ten largest account for 0.02% to 0.025% of the sample.

Regarding this clone: Its antigen has not been determined. Base qualities are not at hand, and no much larger clone is one base apart.

CDR1 and CDR2, looked up from the germline V gene, are SNHLY and FYNNEI. The CDR3 spans 12 residues, from the cysteine through the phenylalanine. The kept DNA is CDR3 alone, 36 bases in frame from the first base. Cut back by 7 bases and 1 base, the V and J ends lie 7 bases apart. Source material: naive CD4+ T cells from blood. This sample's cell subset or site label indicates: true naive CD4+ T cells. The sequence derives from a woman aged 18-29 years in good health. This chain joins TRBV2 to TRBJ1-1; no D segment can be confidently identified. The CDR3 in this case is CASNRGNTEAFF. The bases are TGTGCCAGCAATCGGGGGAACACTGAAGCTTTCTTT.